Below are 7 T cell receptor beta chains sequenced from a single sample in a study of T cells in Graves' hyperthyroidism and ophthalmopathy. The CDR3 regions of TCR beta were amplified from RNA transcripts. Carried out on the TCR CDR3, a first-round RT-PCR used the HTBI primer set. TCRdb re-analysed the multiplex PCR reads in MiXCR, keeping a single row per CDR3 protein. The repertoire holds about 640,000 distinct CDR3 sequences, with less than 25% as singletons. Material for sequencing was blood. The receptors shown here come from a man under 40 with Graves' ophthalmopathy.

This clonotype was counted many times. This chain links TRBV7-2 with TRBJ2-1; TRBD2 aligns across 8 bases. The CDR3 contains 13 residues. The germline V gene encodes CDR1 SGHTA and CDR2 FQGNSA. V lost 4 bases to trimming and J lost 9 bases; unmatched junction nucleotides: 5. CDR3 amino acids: CASSWGLGVEQFF. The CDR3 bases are TGTGCCAGCAGCTGGGGACTAGGGGTTGAGCAGTTCTTC.

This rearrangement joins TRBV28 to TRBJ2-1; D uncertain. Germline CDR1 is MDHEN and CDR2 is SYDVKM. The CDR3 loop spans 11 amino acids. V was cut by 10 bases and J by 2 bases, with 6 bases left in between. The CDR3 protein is CATSTYNEQFF. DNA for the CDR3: TGTGCCACATCCACCTACAATGAGCAGTTCTTC.

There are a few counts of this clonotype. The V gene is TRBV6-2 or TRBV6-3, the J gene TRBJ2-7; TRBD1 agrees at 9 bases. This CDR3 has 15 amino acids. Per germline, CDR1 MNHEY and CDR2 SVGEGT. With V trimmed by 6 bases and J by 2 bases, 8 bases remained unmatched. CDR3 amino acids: CASRTTGGATYEQYF. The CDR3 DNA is TGTGCCAGCAGGACAACAGGGGGCGCAACCTACGAGCAGTACTTC.

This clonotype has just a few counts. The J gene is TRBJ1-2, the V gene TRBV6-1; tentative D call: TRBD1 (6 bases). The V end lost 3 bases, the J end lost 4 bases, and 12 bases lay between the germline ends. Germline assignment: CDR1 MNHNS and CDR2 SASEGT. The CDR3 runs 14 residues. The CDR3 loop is CASSEDRRGYGYTF. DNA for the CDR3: TGTGCCAGCAGTGAGGACAGAAGAGGCTATGGCTACACCTTC.

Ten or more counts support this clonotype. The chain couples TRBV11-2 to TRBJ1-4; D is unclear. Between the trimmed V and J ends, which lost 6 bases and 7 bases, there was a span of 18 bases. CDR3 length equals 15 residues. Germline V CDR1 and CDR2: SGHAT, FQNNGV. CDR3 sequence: CASRTPQASPEKLFF. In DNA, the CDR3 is TGTGCCAGCAGAACCCCGCAGGCGAGTCCTGAAAAACTGTTTTTT.

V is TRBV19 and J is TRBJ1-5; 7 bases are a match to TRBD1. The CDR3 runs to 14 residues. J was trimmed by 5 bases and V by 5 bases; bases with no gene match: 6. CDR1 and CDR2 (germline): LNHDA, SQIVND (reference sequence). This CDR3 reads CASSAPGGHQPQHF. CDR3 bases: TGTGCCAGTAGTGCCCCAGGGGGACATCAGCCCCAGCATTTT.

The CDR3, as DNA: TGTGCCACCCTCTCCAGCCTACAGGGGCTGCAGGGGCCCCAGCATTTT. It encodes CATLSSLQGLQGPQHF. This chain uses TRBV6-1 with TRBJ1-5; 7 bases match TRBD1. The CDR3 length is 16 residues. Trimming cost V 10 bases and J 9 bases; bases outside gene matches: 21. The germline CDR1 and CDR2 sequences are MNHNS and SASEGT.